The 26 T cell receptor beta chains below all came from one sample that was sequenced in a study of T cell responses to AZD1222 COVID-19 vaccine. Produced via immunoSEQ multiplex PCR; TCRdb's table is partial and in-frame only. The table includes about 210,000 clones, approximately 94% detected once. The sample was peripheral blood, taken 28 days after the second dose of the MenACWY control vaccine. These receptors were taken from an adult who received the MenACWY meningococcal vaccine as a control.

The chain has TRBV28 and TRBJ1-1, with a possible D match to TRBD1 (5 bases). The germline V and J ends were trimmed by 6 bases and 4 bases, with 9 bases remaining between them. The CDR3 loop spans 12 amino acids. CDR1 and CDR2 from the germline V gene are MDHEN and SYDVKM. The CDR3 sequence: CASRGLFTEAFF. CDR3 DNA: TGTGCCAGCAGGGGGCTATTCACTGAAGCTTTCTTT.

V is TRBV6-5 and J is TRBJ1-2; 9 bases fit TRBD1. The junction had 5 bases not matched to a gene; V was cut back by 7 bases and J by 8 bases. The CDR3 runs 12 residues. Germline CDR1 reads MNHEY; CDR2 reads SVGAGI. CDR3 DNA sequence: TGTGCCAGCACCAGACAGGGGGTAGGCTACACCTTC. Its protein is CASTRQGVGYTF.

The chain combines TRBV29-1 with TRBJ2-1; 8 bases fit TRBD2. V lost 4 bases to trimming and J lost 2 bases; unmatched junction nucleotides: 7. CDR1 is SQVTM, CDR2 ANQGSEA, per germline. This CDR3 spans 15 amino acids. The CDR3 nucleotides are TGCAGCGTTGGGGGAGCGGGAGATACCTACAATGAGCAGTTCTTC. This sequence encodes CSVGGAGDTYNEQFF.

The rearrangement joins TRBV7-9 to TRBJ2-6, with D possibly TRBD2 on 6 matching bases. The germline CDR1 and CDR2 sequences are SEHNR and FQNEAQ (reference sequence). The CDR3 contains 16 residues. Trimming pared 0 bases from V and 0 bases from J, leaving 6 bases between. CDR3: CASSLARGSGANVLTF. The CDR3 DNA reads TGTGCCAGCAGCTTAGCGCGGGGCTCTGGGGCCAACGTCCTGACTTTC.

V gene TRBV9 combines with J gene TRBJ1-4, with D possibly matching TRBD1 (5 bases). Germline V gives CDR1 SGDLS, CDR2 YYNGEE. Trimming took 5 bases from V and 4 from J, leaving 12 bases between them. This CDR3 contains 14 residues. The chain's CDR3 is CASSADSLNEKLFF. The DNA for the CDR3 is TGTGCCAGCAGTGCAGACAGCCTTAATGAAAAACTGTTTTTT. The variable domain in full, completed from reference TRBV9 and TRBJ1-4, reads DSGVTQTPKHLITATGQRVTLRCSPRSGDLSVYWYQQSLDQGLQFLIQYYNGEERAKGNILERFSAQQFPDLHSELNLSSLELGDSALYFCASSADSLNEKLFFGSGTQLSVL.

The V gene is TRBV4-2, the J gene TRBJ1-6, with 9 bases lining up with TRBD1. In germline, CDR1 is LGHNA, CDR2 YNFKEQ. V dropped 0 bases and J dropped 0; count of bases not matched to a gene: 9. CDR3 length: 20 residues. As DNA, the CDR3 is TGTGCCAGCAGCCAAGACCCTCCCGGGACAGGGAGCTCCTATAATTCACCCCTCCACTTT. Translating gives CASSQDPPGTGSSYNSPLHF.

The rearrangement uses TRBV7-3 and TRBJ2-7; either TRBD1 or TRBD2 may supply D (5 bases each). Trimming shortened V by 0 bases and J by 4 bases, and 10 bases separated the two germline ends. Germline CDR1 and CDR2: SGHTA and FQGTGA. The CDR3 sequence is 14 residues long. The CDR3 DNA is TGTGCCAGCAGCTTAACGGCCGGGGCGTACGAGCAGTACTTC. Translating it yields CASSLTAGAYEQYF.

The chain combines TRBV5-6 with TRBJ1-1, with TRBD1 as a possible D gene (5 bases). The CDR3 covers 13 residues. V was pared by 4 bases and J by 4 bases, with 11 bases between. Germline V gene lookup returns CDR1 SGHDT and CDR2 YYEEEE. CDR3 bases: TGTGCCAGCAGCAGGAGCGGGGGCACTGAAGCTTTCTTT. Translation: CASSRSGGTEAFF. Complete variable domain (other parts from reference TRBV5-6 and TRBJ1-1): DAGVTQSPTHLIKTRGQQVTLRCSPKSGHDTVSWYQQALGQGPQFIFQYYEEEERQRGNFPDRFSGHQFPNYSSELNVNALLLGDSALYLCASSRSGGTEAFFGQGTRLTVV.

The rearrangement links TRBV6-5 to TRBJ2-7, with D perhaps matching TRBD1 (6 bases). Per germline, CDR1 MNHEY and CDR2 SVGAGI. The CDR3 contains 15 residues. The ends were cut back, 8 bases at V and 4 bases at J, with 21 bases in the middle. DNA of the CDR3: TGTGCCAGCCAGCCCCACGACAGGCGTAATTACGAGCAGTACTTC. Its translation is CASQPHDRRNYEQYF.

This chain connects TRBV7-2 to TRBJ2-2, with 13 nucleotides matching TRBD2. The junction had 2 bases not matched to a gene; V was cut back by 1 base and J by 0 bases. The CDR3 has 18 amino acids. The germline CDR1 and CDR2 sequences are SGHTA and FQGNSA. The CDR3 bases are TGTGCCAGCAGCTTAGGACTAGCGGGGGGATCGAACACCGGGGAGCTGTTTTTT. Translated: CASSLGLAGGSNTGELFF. Full variable domain (rest looked up from reference TRBV7-2 and TRBJ2-2): GAGVSQSPSNKVTEKGKDVELRCDPISGHTALYWYRQSLGQGLEFLIYFQGNSAPDKSGLPSDRFSAERTGGSVSTLTIQRTQQEDSAVYLCASSLGLAGGSNTGELFFGEGSRLTVL.

The chain couples TRBV7-6 to TRBJ2-3; possibly TRBD2 for D (6 bases). Germline V gene data show CDR1 as SGHVS and CDR2 as FNYEAQ. The CDR3 length is 15 residues. Trimming shortened V by 5 bases and J by 0 bases, and 12 bases separated the two germline ends. The DNA for the CDR3 is TGTGCCAGCAGCCTGGCCGGGACTAGCACAGATACGCAGTATTTT. Translating it yields CASSLAGTSTDTQYF.

For the CDR3, the DNA is TGTGCCAGCAGCGTGGGACTAGCGGGGGACCTGAGCTCCTACGAGCAGTACTTC. Translated: CASSVGLAGDLSSYEQYF. This chain links TRBV7-2 with TRBJ2-7; TRBD2 aligns across 14 bases. The CDR3 sequence is 18 residues long. Germline V lookup: CDR1 SGHTA, CDR2 FQGNSA. V lost 5 bases, J lost 0 bases, and 9 bases stayed unmatched.

The chain joins TRBV19 to TRBJ2-5; TRBD2 aligns across 7 bases. The CDR3 spans 15 residues. Germline lookup yields CDR1 LNHDA and CDR2 SQIVND (reference sequence). Germline trimming cut 3 bases from V and 4 bases from J; bases unmatched to any gene: 8. The CDR3 bases are TGTGCCAGTAGTATGTTAGGCGGGAGCGGAGAGACCCAGTACTTC. Its protein product is CASSMLGGSGETQYF.

The V call is TRBV28, the J call TRBJ1-2; D unclear. From germline, CDR1 is MDHEN and CDR2 SYDVKM. V lost 7 bases and J 7 bases, leaving 22 bases between the germline ends. This CDR3 comprises 15 residues. CDR3 sequence: CASTLMDAPAGGYTF. The CDR3 DNA sequence: TGTGCCAGCACCCTAATGGACGCCCCGGCGGGTGGCTACACCTTC.

The chain uses TRBV28 and TRBJ2-1; D possibly corresponds to TRBD2 (6 bases). V shed 3 bases and J shed 10 bases, with 7 bases lying between them. Germline V gives CDR1 MDHEN, CDR2 SYDVKM. This CDR3 contains 11 residues. The CDR3 sequence: CASSFGLEQFF. In DNA, the CDR3 is TGTGCCAGCAGTTTCGGACTAGAGCAGTTCTTC.

The V gene is TRBV19, the J gene TRBJ2-7; D gene ambiguous. V gave up 9 bases and J gave up 0 bases, with 12 bases separating them. In germline, CDR1 is LNHDA, CDR2 SQIVND (reference sequence). The CDR3 is made up of 13 amino acids. CDR3 region: CASSSGLSYEQYF. The DNA of the CDR3 is TGTGCCAGCTCCTCGGGTCTCTCCTACGAGCAGTACTTC. The full variable domain, in which reference TRBV19 and TRBJ2-7 provide the parts outside the CDR3, is DGGITQSPKYLFRKEGQNVTLSCEQNLNHDAMYWYRQDPGQGLRLIYYSQIVNDFQKGDIAEGYSVSREKKESFPLTVTSAQKNPTAFYLCASSSGLSYEQYFGPGTRLTVT.

V usage is TRBV5-5 and J usage is TRBJ1-4; 11 bases align to TRBD1. V lost 5 bases to trimming and J lost 7 bases; unmatched junction nucleotides: 4. The V gene's germline CDR1 is SGHKS and CDR2 YYEKEE (reference sequence). The CDR3 contains 14 residues. CDR3 protein: CASSRGTGGEKLFF. The DNA for the CDR3 is TGTGCCAGCAGTAGGGGGACAGGGGGTGAAAAACTGTTTTTT. Filled out from reference TRBV5-5 and TRBJ1-4, the complete variable domain reads DAGVTQSPTHLIKTRGQQVTLRCSPISGHKSVSWYQQVLGQGPQFIFQYYEKEERGRGNFPDRFSARQFPNYSSELNVNALLLGDSALYLCASSRGTGGEKLFFGSGTQLSVL.

Concerning this clone: Relative to the germline gene, one junction end is altered; a read error may explain this. The chain uses TRBV27 and TRBJ2-7; weak D call: TRBD1 (5 bases). Germline lookup yields CDR1 MNHEY and CDR2 SMNVEV (reference sequence). This CDR3 has 13 amino acids. Written as DNA, the CDR3 is TGTGTCAGCAAGGGGATACAAGGCTACGAGCAGTACTTC. This codes for CVSKGIQGYEQYF.

The genes are TRBV7-2 and TRBJ1-5; D is perhaps TRBD1 (6 bases). Germline V lookup: CDR1 SGHTA, CDR2 FQGNSA. The V end lost 5 bases, the J end lost 4 bases, and 15 bases lay between the germline ends. The CDR3 covers 15 residues. CDR3 DNA: TGTGCCAGCAGCCCCCTCGAGGGGGTTAATCAGCCCCAGCATTTT. As protein: CASSPLEGVNQPQHF.

The V gene is TRBV28, the J gene TRBJ2-7; TRBD1 matches at 8 bases. Germline CDR1 and CDR2: MDHEN and SYDVKM. V was clipped by 2 bases and J by 4 bases; unmatched bases: 7. This CDR3 is 15 amino acids long. CDR3 bases: TGTGCCAGCAGTTTAGAGACAGGGGTGAGATACGAGCAGTACTTC. Amino acid sequence: CASSLETGVRYEQYF. Filled out from reference TRBV28 and TRBJ2-7, the complete variable domain reads DVKVTQSSRYLVKRTGEKVFLECVQDMDHENMFWYRQDPGLGLRLIYFSYDVKMKEKGDIPEGYSVSREKKERFSLILESASTNQTSMYLCASSLETGVRYEQYFGPGTRLTVT.

This chain uses TRBV6-5 with TRBJ1-1, with D maybe TRBD1 (6 bases). Germline V lookup: CDR1 MNHEY, CDR2 SVGAGI. The CDR3 is 15 residues long. Trimming left V 7 bases short and J 3 bases short, with 18 bases between. In DNA, the CDR3 is TGTGCCAGCACCCTCGCCGGGGGGCCGGACACTGAAGCTTTCTTT. This codes for CASTLAGGPDTEAFF.

The chain combines TRBV9 with TRBJ1-1; weak D call: TRBD1 (5 bases). The CDR3 loop spans 12 amino acids. CDR1 is SGDLS and CDR2 is YYNGEE in the germline V gene. V gave up 4 bases and J gave up 6 bases, with 10 bases separating them. CDR3 sequence (DNA): TGTGCCAGCAGCTCTCAGGGATCTGAAGCTTTCTTT. Translating it yields CASSSQGSEAFF.

The rearrangement links TRBV7-6 to TRBJ2-1; TRBD2 might be the D (5 bases). Trimming removed 2 bases at V and 0 bases at J, with 11 bases between. Germline V gene lookup returns CDR1 SGHVS and CDR2 FNYEAQ. The CDR3 is made up of 16 amino acids. The CDR3 bases are TGTGCCAGCAGCTTAAATAGCGCAAACTCCTACAATGAGCAGTTCTTC. Translation: CASSLNSANSYNEQFF.

Of note for this clone: The junction departs from the called germline gene at one end, perhaps through a read error. The chain is built from TRBV7-2 and TRBJ1-2; no clear D. The germline V gene has CDR1 SGHTA and CDR2 FQGNSA. The CDR3 has 15 amino acids. CDR3 region: CASSLGSGANYGYTF. The DNA of the CDR3 is TGTGCCAGCAGTTTAGGATCGGGAGCAAACTATGGCTACACCTTC.

This chain's CDR3 is CASSEETDTQYF. DNA of the CDR3: TGTGCCAGCAGTGAAGAAACGGATACGCAGTATTTT. The J gene is TRBJ2-3, the V gene TRBV6-1; D is unresolved. The CDR3 is made up of 12 amino acids. Trimming cost V 1 base and J 6 bases, with 5 bases left between them. Per germline, CDR1 MNHNS and CDR2 SASEGT.

The chain combines TRBV5-1 with TRBJ2-7, with no clear D. The V end lost 0 bases, the J end lost 1 base, and 20 bases lay between the germline ends. The CDR3 spans 18 residues. Germline V gene sequence: CDR1 SGHRS, CDR2 YFSETQ. The CDR3 coding sequence is TGCGCCAGCAGCTTGGGCGGTTATCAGGATAAGGGTTCCTACGAGCAGTACTTC. This translates into CASSLGGYQDKGSYEQYF.